Listed below are T cell receptor beta chains from one sample, sequenced in a study of graft-versus-host responses after intestinal transplantation. Only in-frame clones appear in the TCRdb table, and some are missing; sequencing was by immunoSEQ multiplex PCR. The sample lists 100,000 to 120,000 clones, 80% to 95% occurring once. No antigen has been assigned to these receptors. The source was unstimulated CD8+ T cells sorted from spleen or lymph node cells, collected before intestinal transplant. Every receptor here comes from a human donor who received an intestinal transplant. CDR3s include the opening cysteine and the closing phenylalanine or tryptophan. D genes are given only for firm matches. Some rows mark clone size as missing; the rest say once, few, many or name a class of expanded clone.

clone_size cdr3_length j_call v_call d_call cdr3_aa cdr3_nt
- 13 TRBJ2-1 TRBV2 - CASSDQSYNEQFF TGTGCCAGCAGTGATCAATCATACAATGAGCAGTTCTTC
- 11 TRBJ2-7 TRBV11-2 - CASSWGYEQYF TGTGCCAGCAGCTGGGGTTACGAGCAGTACTTC
- 14 TRBJ2-1 TRBV7-3 TRBD2 CASSLGGSGNEQFF TGTGCCAGCAGCTTGGGGGGGAGTGGCAATGAGCAGTTCTTC
- 15 TRBJ1-1 TRBV9 - CASSVAGAPEIEAFF TGTGCCAGCAGCGTGGCAGGGGCCCCTGAGATTGAAGCTTTCTTT
- 16 TRBJ2-3 TRBV27 - CASSWWGREFTDTQYF TGTGCCAGCAGTTGGTGGGGGCGGGAGTTTACAGATACGCAGTATTTT
- 13 TRBJ2-5 TRBV27 TRBD2 CASSSGLEETQYF TGTGCCAGCAGTTCGGGACTAGAAGAGACCCAGTACTTC
- 17 TRBJ2-7 TRBV13 - CASSLGTGSPVAYGQYF TGTGCCAGCAGCTTGGGAACGGGGTCCCCGGTAGCCTACGGGCAGTACTTC
- 15 TRBJ2-7 TRBV13 - CASRRADWGTYEQYF TGTGCCAGCAGGCGGGCCGATTGGGGAACCTACGAGCAGTACTTC
- 15 TRBJ2-7 TRBV6-1 TRBD2 CASSWTSGRANEQYF TGTGCCAGCAGTTGGACTAGCGGGAGGGCCAACGAGCAGTACTTC
- 14 TRBJ2-7 TRBV19 - CASSIAQGSYEQYF TGTGCCAGTAGTATTGCACAGGGCTCCTACGAGCAGTACTTC
- 14 TRBJ2-5 TRBV7-9 - CASSFSGGQETQYF TGTGCCAGCAGCTTTTCAGGGGGGCAAGAGACCCAGTACTTC
- 14 TRBJ1-2 TRBV27 TRBD1 CASSLTGGGSGYTF TGTGCCAGCAGTCTGACAGGGGGCGGTAGTGGCTACACCTTC
- 15 TRBJ1-3 TRBV19 - CASSISGTPGNTIYF TGTGCCAGTAGTATATCAGGGACACCTGGAAACACCATATATTTT
once 15 TRBJ1-5 TRBV7-9 TRBD1 CASSLTGGAGQPQHF TGTGCCAGCAGCTTGACAGGGGGCGCGGGGCAGCCCCAGCATTTT
- 14 TRBJ2-7 TRBV6-1 - CASSEVGGSYEQYF TGTGCCAGCAGTGAAGTAGGTGGATCGTACGAGCAGTACTTC
- 12 TRBJ2-1 TRBV28 - CASSDTRYEQFF TGTGCCAGCAGCGACACTAGATATGAGCAGTTCTTC
once 14 TRBJ2-7 TRBV6-5 - CASSYSTGAGEQYF TGTGCCAGCAGTTACTCGACGGGGGCTGGGGAGCAGTACTTC
- 16 TRBJ2-2 TRBV2 - CASSDPAGTNTGELFF TGTGCCAGCAGTGACCCAGCGGGTACGAACACCGGGGAGCTGTTTTTT
- 16 TRBJ1-5 TRBV6-6 TRBD1 CASRGTGDPGVGPQHF TGTGCCAGCAGAGGGACAGGGGATCCGGGGGTAGGGCCCCAGCATTTT
few 11 TRBJ2-1 TRBV29-1 - CSVEGGNEQFF TGCAGCGTTGAAGGGGGGAATGAGCAGTTCTTC
- 16 TRBJ1-5 TRBV25-1 - CASSARGTLGNQPQHF TGTGCCAGCAGTGCCCGCGGGACACTGGGCAATCAGCCCCAGCATTTT
- 11 TRBJ2-7 TRBV27 - CASSLGYEQYF TGTGCCAGCAGTTTAGGGTACGAGCAGTACTTC
- 12 TRBJ2-7 TRBV7-9 TRBD1 CATQGQGGEQYF TGTGCCACCCAGGGACAGGGCGGCGAGCAGTACTTC
few 15 TRBJ1-4 TRBV13 - CASSRRDLLNEKLFF TGTGCCAGCAGCCGCCGGGACCTCTTAAATGAAAAACTGTTTTTT
- 15 TRBJ2-4 TRBV7-2 - CASSLSLGAKNIQYF TGTGCCAGCAGCTTATCGTTGGGGGCCAAAAACATTCAGTACTTC
- 18 TRBJ2-1 TRBV10-1 - CASSEPSPDRFSYNEQFF TGCGCCAGCAGTGAGCCTTCTCCGGACAGATTCTCCTACAATGAGCAGTTCTTC
- 13 TRBJ1-5 TRBV11-2 TRBD1 CASATGQGQPQHF TGTGCCAGCGCGACAGGGCAAGGTCAGCCCCAGCATTTT
- 15 TRBJ2-3 TRBV28 TRBD1 CASSWDRASTDTQYF TGTGCCAGCAGTTGGGACAGGGCCAGCACAGATACGCAGTATTTT
- 12 TRBJ2-7 TRBV30 TRBD1 CASGTGTYEQYF TGTGCCTCCGGGACAGGGACGTACGAGCAGTACTTC
once 17 TRBJ2-5 TRBV7-9 TRBD2 CASSLLLAGGPEETQYF TGTGCCAGCAGCCTCTTACTAGCGGGAGGGCCGGAGGAGACCCAGTACTTC
- 13 TRBJ2-7 TRBV5-8 - CASSLGDPYEQYF TGTGCCAGCAGCTTGGGAGATCCCTACGAGCAGTACTTC
- 15 TRBJ2-2 TRBV2 - CASSDVGEDTGELFF TGTGCCAGCAGTGACGTGGGCGAAGACACCGGGGAGCTGTTTTTT
- 18 TRBJ2-7 TRBV19 TRBD1 CASSIAPTTGGSFYEQYF TGTGCCAGTAGTATAGCCCCAACTACAGGGGGCTCCTTCTACGAGCAGTACTTC
- 21 TRBJ2-1 TRBV7-6 - CASSLALLDIGGEAGVHEQFF TGTGCCAGCAGCTTAGCTCTCCTAGACATAGGGGGCGAAGCGGGAGTCCATGAGCAGTTCTTC
- 14 TRBJ2-1 TRBV6-5 - CASSYSPSRNEQFF TGTGCCAGCAGTTACTCGCCATCGAGGAATGAGCAGTTCTTC
- 13 TRBJ2-2 TRBV7-9 - CASSLNMARELFF TGTGCCAGCAGCTTGAATATGGCCAGGGAGCTGTTTTTT
- 12 TRBJ2-1 TRBV29-1 - CSVVAVTDEQFF TGCAGCGTTGTTGCAGTTACGGATGAGCAGTTCTTC
- 12 TRBJ2-5 TRBV7-9 - CASSDLRETQYF TGTGCCAGCAGCGATCTCCGGGAGACCCAGTACTTC
- 13 TRBJ2-1 TRBV5-1 - CASSPPGALEQFF TGCGCCAGCAGCCCGCCAGGTGCTCTCGAGCAGTTCTTC
- 15 TRBJ1-1 TRBV9 - CASSVEGLPNTEAFF TGTGCCAGCAGCGTAGAGGGGCTACCGAACACTGAAGCTTTCTTT
- 15 TRBJ1-5 TRBV30 - CAWSLGDTGYQPQHF TGTGCCTGGAGTCTCGGAGATACAGGGTATCAGCCCCAGCATTTT
- 14 TRBJ2-3 TRBV5-1 - CASSLARSTDTQYF TGCGCCAGCAGCTTGGCGCGGAGCACAGATACGCAGTATTTT
- 14 TRBJ2-5 TRBV27 TRBD1 CASSLGGTGGTQYF TGTGCCAGCAGTTTAGGAGGGACAGGGGGGACCCAGTACTTC
- 15 TRBJ2-1 TRBV30 - CAWRAQKDLSDEQFF TGTGCCTGGAGGGCACAGAAGGACCTGTCCGATGAGCAGTTCTTC